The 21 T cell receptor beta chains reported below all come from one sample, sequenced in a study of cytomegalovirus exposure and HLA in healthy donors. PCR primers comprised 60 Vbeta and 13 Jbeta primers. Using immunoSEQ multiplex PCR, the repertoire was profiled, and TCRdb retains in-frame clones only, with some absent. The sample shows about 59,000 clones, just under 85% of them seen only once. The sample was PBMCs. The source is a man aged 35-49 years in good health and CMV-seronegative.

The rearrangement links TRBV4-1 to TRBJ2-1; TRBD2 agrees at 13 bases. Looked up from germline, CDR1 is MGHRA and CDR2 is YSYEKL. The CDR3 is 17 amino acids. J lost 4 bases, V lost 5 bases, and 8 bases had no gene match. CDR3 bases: TGCGCCAGCAGCTTACGACTAGCGGGGGGCCTTTACAATGAGCAGTTCTTC. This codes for CASSLRLAGGLYNEQFF.

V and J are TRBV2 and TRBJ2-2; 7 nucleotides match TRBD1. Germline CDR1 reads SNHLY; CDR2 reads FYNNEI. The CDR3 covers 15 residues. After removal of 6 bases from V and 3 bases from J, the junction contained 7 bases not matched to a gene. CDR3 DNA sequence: TGTGCCAGCAGGCCGGGACAGATATACACCGGGGAGCTGTTTTTT. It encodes CASRPGQIYTGELFF. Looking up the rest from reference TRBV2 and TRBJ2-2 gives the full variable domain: EPEVTQTPSHQVTQMGQEVILRCVPISNHLYFYWYRQILGQKVEFLVSFYNNEISEKSEIFDDQFSVERPDGSNFTLKIRSTKLEDSAMYFCASRPGQIYTGELFFGEGSRLTVL.

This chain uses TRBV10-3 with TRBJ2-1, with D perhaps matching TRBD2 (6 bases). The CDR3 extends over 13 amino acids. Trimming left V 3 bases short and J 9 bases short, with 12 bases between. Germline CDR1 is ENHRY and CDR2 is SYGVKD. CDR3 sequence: CAISEFNGGEQFF. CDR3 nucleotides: TGTGCCATCAGTGAATTTAACGGGGGTGAGCAGTTCTTC.

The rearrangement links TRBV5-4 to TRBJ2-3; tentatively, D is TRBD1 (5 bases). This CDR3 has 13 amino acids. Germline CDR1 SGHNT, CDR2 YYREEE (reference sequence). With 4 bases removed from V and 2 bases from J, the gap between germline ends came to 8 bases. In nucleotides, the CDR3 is TGTGCCAGCAGCCAAGGACACACAGATACGCAGTATTTT. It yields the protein CASSQGHTDTQYF.

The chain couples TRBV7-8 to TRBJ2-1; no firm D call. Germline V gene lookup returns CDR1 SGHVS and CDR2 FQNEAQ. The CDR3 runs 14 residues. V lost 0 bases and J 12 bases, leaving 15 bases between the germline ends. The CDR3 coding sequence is TGTGCCAGCAGCTTAGCGGCTATAGGCTCGGGGCAGTTCTTC. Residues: CASSLAAIGSGQFF.

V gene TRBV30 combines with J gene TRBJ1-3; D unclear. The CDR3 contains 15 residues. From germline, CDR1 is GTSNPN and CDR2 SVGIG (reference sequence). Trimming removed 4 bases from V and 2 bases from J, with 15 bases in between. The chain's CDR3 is CAWTLGLPTGNTIYF. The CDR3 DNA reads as TGTGCCTGGACACTCGGACTTCCTACTGGAAACACCATATATTTT.

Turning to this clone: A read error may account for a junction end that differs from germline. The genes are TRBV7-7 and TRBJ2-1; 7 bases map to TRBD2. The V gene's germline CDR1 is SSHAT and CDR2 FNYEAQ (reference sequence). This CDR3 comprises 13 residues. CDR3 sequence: CASSFGGGNEQFF. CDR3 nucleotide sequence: TGTGCTAGCAGCTTCGGCGGGGGCAATGAGCAGTTCTTC.

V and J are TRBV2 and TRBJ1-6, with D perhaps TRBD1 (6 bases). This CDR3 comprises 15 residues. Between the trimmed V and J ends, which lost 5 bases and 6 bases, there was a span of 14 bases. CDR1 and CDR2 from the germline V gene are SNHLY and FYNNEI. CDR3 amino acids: CASSNTGMPNSPLHF. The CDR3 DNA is TGTGCCAGCAGTAATACAGGGATGCCTAATTCACCCCTCCACTTT.

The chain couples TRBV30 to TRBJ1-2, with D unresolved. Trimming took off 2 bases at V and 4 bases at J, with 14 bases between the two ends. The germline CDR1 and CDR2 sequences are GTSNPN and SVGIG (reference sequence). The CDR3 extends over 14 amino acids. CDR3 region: CAWSPRETLYGYTF. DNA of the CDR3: TGTGCCTGGAGTCCCCGGGAGACTCTCTATGGCTACACCTTC. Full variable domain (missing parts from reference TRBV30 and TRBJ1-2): SQTIHQWPATLVQPVGSPLSLECTVEGTSNPNLYWYRQAAGRGLQLLFYSVGIGQISSEVPQNLSASRPQDRQFILSSKKLLLSDSGFYLCAWSPRETLYGYTFGSGTRLTVV.

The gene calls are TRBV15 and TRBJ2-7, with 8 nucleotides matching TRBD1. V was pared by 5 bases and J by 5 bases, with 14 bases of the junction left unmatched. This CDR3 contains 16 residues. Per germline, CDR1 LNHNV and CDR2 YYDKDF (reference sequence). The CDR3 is CATSGSARGLGDEQYF. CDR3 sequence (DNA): TGTGCCACCAGCGGCTCTGCCAGGGGGCTGGGGGACGAGCAGTACTTC.

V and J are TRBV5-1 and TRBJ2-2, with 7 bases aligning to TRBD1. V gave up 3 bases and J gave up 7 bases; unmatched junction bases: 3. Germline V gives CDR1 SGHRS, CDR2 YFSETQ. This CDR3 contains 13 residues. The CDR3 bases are TGCGCCAGCAGCTGGGACAGAAACGGGGAGCTGTTTTTT. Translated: CASSWDRNGELFF.

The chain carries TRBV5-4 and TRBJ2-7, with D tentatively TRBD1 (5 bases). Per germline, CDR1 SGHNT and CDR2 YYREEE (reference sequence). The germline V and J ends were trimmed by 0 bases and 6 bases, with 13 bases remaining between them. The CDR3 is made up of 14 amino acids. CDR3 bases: TGTGCCAGCAGCTTGGACAGGATTCGTCCCGAGCAGTACTTC. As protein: CASSLDRIRPEQYF.

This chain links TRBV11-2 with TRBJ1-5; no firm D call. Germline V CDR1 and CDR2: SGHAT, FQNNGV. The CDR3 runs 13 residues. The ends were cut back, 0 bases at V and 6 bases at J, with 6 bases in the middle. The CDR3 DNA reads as TGTGCCAGCAGCTTAGAGGCGGCTCAGCCCCAGCATTTT. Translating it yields CASSLEAAQPQHF.

CDR3 protein: CASRPLGAGTDTQYF. The CDR3 nucleotides read TGTGCCAGCAGGCCTCTGGGGGCCGGCACAGATACGCAGTATTTT. The chain uses TRBV2 and TRBJ2-3; the D gene is possibly TRBD1 (6 bases). Deletions cut 6 bases from V and 1 base from J, with 14 bases between. Germline lookup yields CDR1 SNHLY and CDR2 FYNNEI. The CDR3 is 15 amino acids.

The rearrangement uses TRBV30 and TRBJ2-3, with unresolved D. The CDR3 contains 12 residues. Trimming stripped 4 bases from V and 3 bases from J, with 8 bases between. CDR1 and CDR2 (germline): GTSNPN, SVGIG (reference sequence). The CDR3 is CAWNAKTDTQYF. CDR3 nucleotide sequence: TGTGCCTGGAATGCGAAAACAGATACGCAGTATTTT.

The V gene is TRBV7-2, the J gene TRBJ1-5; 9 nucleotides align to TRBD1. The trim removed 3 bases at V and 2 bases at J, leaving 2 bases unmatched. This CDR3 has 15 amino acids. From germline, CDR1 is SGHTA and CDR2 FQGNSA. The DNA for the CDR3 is TGTGCCAGCAGCTTTGGACAGGGGCGCAATCAGCCCCAGCATTTT. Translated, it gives CASSFGQGRNQPQHF.

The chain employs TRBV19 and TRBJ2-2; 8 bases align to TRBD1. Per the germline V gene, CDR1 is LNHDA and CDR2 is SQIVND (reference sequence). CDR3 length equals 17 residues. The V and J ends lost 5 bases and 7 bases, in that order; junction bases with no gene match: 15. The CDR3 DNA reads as TGTGCCAGTAGTCTACCCCCCGCGACAGGGGATATCGGGGAGCTGTTTTTT. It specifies CASSLPPATGDIGELFF.

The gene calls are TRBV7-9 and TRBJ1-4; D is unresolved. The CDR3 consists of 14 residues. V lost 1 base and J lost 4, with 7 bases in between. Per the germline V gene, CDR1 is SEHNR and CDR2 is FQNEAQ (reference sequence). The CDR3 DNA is TGTGCCAGCAGCTTAGGGCGGAATAATGAAAAACTGTTTTTT. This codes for CASSLGRNNEKLFF.

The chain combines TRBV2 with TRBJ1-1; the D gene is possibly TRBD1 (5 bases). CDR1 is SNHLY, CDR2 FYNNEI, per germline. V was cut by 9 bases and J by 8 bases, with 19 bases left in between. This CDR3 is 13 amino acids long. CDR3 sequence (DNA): TGTGCCAGTCTTTCGGACACCTCGTTCGAAGCTTTCTTT. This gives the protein CASLSDTSFEAFF. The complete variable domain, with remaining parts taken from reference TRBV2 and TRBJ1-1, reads EPEVTQTPSHQVTQMGQEVILRCVPISNHLYFYWYRQILGQKVEFLVSFYNNEISEKSEIFDDQFSVERPDGSNFTLKIRSTKLEDSAMYFCASLSDTSFEAFFGQGTRLTVV.

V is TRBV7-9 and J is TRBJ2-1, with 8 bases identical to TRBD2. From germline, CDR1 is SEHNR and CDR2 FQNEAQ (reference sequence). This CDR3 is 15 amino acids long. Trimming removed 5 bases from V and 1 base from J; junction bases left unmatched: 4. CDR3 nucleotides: TGTGCCAGCAGCCAGAGCGGGGGTTCCTACAATGAGCAGTTCTTC. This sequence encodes CASSQSGGSYNEQFF.

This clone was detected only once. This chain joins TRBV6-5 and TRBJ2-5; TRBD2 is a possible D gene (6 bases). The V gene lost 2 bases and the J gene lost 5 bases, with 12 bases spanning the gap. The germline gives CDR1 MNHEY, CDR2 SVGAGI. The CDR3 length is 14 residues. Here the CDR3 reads CASSYGGGWETQYF. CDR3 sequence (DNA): TGTGCCAGCAGTTACGGTGGGGGGTGGGAGACCCAGTACTTC.